This paragraph reports one TCR beta chain. The target of this receptor is not known. Per-base quality was not reported, and no clone a single base away is much larger than it. In total, roughly 670 healthy bone marrow donors made up the cohort. At the time of sampling, all cohort members were nominally healthy, though unrecorded immune exposures were likely present. The donor tested CMV seropositive, placing the donor among the approximately 290 seropositive members of the cohort. A peripheral blood sample was provided by each donor, and peripheral blood mononuclear cells were used for TCR beta sequencing. The Qiagen DNeasy Blood Extraction Kit was used to extract genomic DNA from the blood cell samples. CDR1 and CDR2, looked up from the germline V gene, are SGHDT and YYEEEE. The CDR3 goes from the cysteine to the phenylalanine over 14 residues. Here the CDR3 DNA is all that survives: 42 bases in frame from base 1.

Library preparation was by the immunoSEQ multiplex PCR assay. For the multiplex PCR, a mixture combining 60 forward primers for TCR Vbeta segments and 13 reverse primers for TCR Jbeta segments was used. A multiplex PCR assay on genomic DNA amplified the CDR3 region of rearranged TCR beta genes. On the Illumina HiSeq System, the amplified TCR beta libraries were sequenced as 87-base-pair reads. As for how the authors treated the data: Across the roughly 640 repertoires, a later analysis counted tens of millions of unique TCR beta chains, around 11 million of which were shared by at least two donors. Raw reads were error-corrected and collapsed into unique sequences with a nearest-neighbor algorithm that merged closely related sequences to remove PCR and sequencing errors. CDR3 sequences were aligned to IMGT reference sequences to assign V, D and J gene segments. For a sequence to be retained, at least a six-nucleotide match to both a V gene segment and a J gene segment was required. Rearrangements were called productive when the CDR3 lacked stop codons and stayed in frame with V and J; all others were non-productive. Following IMGT convention, CDR3 was defined as the stretch from the second conserved V-encoded cysteine to the conserved J-encoded phenylalanine. The earlier analysis of 550 to 650 of the donors excluded any sequence lacking an unambiguous match to a single V gene segment. In an earlier analysis of approximately 550 of the donors, V segments were called functional above 56.7% productive rearrangements and were called segregating when the between-donor standard deviation exceeded 5%. A statistical classification framework was built to diagnose cytomegalovirus status from the catalog of TCR beta chain sequences. V and J gene assignment, in a later analysis, came from comparing TCR nucleotide sequences with IMGT/GENE-DB human TR gene sequences. The TCRdist pipeline was used in a later analysis to assign CDR3 sequences and most-parsimonious VDJ recombination scenarios. A later analysis defined each TCR beta chain by its CDR3 amino acid sequence plus V-gene family, and excluded reads lacking a unique V-gene family. As a way to deal with suspected cross-contamination and a sequencing artifact, a later analysis dropped roughly 600 nucleotide sequences that were highly shared and had low generation probability. In a later analysis, a clonal expansion index was calculated for each public chain from normalized within-repertoire ranks of inferred template counts. Generation probabilities in a later analysis came from a VDJ recombination model fitted to out-of-frame rearrangements, and those results were checked against IGoR. Hypergeometric tests were used in a later analysis to score TCR-TCR, TCR-HLA and TCR-CMV co-occurrence, with a repertoire-size bias correction applied to the TCR pairs. A later analysis estimated false discovery rates by permuting HLA or CMV assignments 20 times. In a later analysis, co-occurring TCRs were grouped with DBSCAN, and TCRdist sequence similarity was added when clustering was performed within HLA-allele-positive subsets. Repertoires with fewer than 30,000 or more than 120,000 public chains, plus five repertoires with anomalous nucleotide sharing, were excluded from co-occurrence clustering. Held by TCRdb, this immuneACCESS table contains in-frame sequences only and omits some clones. Under half of the omission traces to an unresolved V gene where checked; the cause of the rest is unknown. V, J and clone size were drawn from that table, and D and trimming were deduced from the DNA. The sample includes over 150,000 clones, with 65% to 85% observed a single time. The ten top clones hold 7% of the sample.

The sample originates from a study of cytomegalovirus exposure and HLA in healthy donors (dated by TCRdb to the late 2010s). About the full investigation: An earlier analysis of 587 of the donors reported roughly 300 Gb of sequence data and about 120 million unique TCR beta sequences obtained from approximately 180 million T cells. About 300 gigabases of sequencing data and roughly 90 million unique TCR sequences were included in an early release covering about 620 HLA-typed donors. The genetic ancestry cluster associated with self-reported Caucasian donors included about four fifths of the roughly 380 genotyped donors. The study was designed to test whether signatures of past pathogen exposure could be identified by cataloging public T cell receptors. The study used immunosequencing to profile the T cell repertoires of about 670 subjects and linked those repertoires to cytomegalovirus serostatus. Besides the first cohort of roughly 640 subjects, a separate validation cohort made up of 90 to 150 different subjects was used. High-throughput TCR immunosequencing, statistical association of individual TCRs with disease status, and machine learning were combined to predict cytomegalovirus infection status. In a later analysis, previously published TCR beta repertoires from several hundred donors were re-analyzed and high-resolution HLA genotyping was added so that TCR occurrence patterns could be studied. The later analysis used no new phenotypic data to find candidate immune exposures, relying instead on TCR beta sequences and their occurrence across donors. To decide whether each TCR beta V gene segment behaved as functional or pseudogenic, an earlier analysis of fewer than 750 of the donors relied on high-throughput TCR beta sequencing. Donor age, sex, ethnicity and CMV serostatus were compiled together with the repertoire data. A later genetic analysis took genome-wide SNP genotypes for about 55% of the 666 donors and used that subset as a discovery cohort. All discovery cohort repertoires had been generated on a single sequencing platform. Both class I and class II loci were covered by HLA typing, at four-digit resolution. Typing coverage differed by locus: A, B, C, DRB1 and DQB1 were typed in about 629-640 donors, DQA1 in 500 to 550, DPA1 in some 570, and DPB1 in around 440. Four or five DR-DQ haplotypes were handled as single units for association and clustering, since linkage in the cohort was strong. Among some 400 genotyped donors of the cohort, an average of approximately 220,000 unique TCR beta nucleotide sequences was sequenced per donor, of which about 18% were non-productive. General study outcomes and caveats: Most TCR sequences were seen in very few donors, while some public TCRs were found in many individuals. An association between a missense DCLRE1C variant and V-gene and J-gene trimming of TCR beta chains was found in a later genetic analysis and replicated in an independent cohort. According to the authors, the approach could potentially be generalized to other disease states and immunological phenotypes. HLA typing was unavailable for some donors at each locus, so association tests used only the typed subset. A later analysis reported that several top co-occurrence clusters appeared linked to parvovirus B19, influenza, CMV and Epstein-Barr virus. The sequencing pipeline was judged likely to have produced a cluster of highly shared sequence variants as a technical artifact. When HLA alleles, especially DR and DQ, strongly co-occurred, TCR associations were difficult to assign to individual alleles. Because counts were too low, about 15 rarely observed V segments, including chromosome 9 orphons, were left out of the earlier analysis of a few hundred of the donors. In a later genetic analysis, fewer N-insertions in productive TCRs were reported among donors in an Asian-associated ancestry cluster than the 666-donor mean. Correlated functional status among segregating V segments might be attributable to linkage disequilibrium, but an unknown experimental factor could not be ruled out. A further reported finding was that TCR beta sequences accurately predicted the HLA-A and HLA-B alleles for most subjects in the first cohort. In a later analysis, TCR association rates were found to vary across HLA loci, with the most associated TCRs seen for DRB1 alleles and the fewest for HLA-C alleles. Roughly uniform sequencing depth across donors was assumed in presence/absence analyses, although this assumption may not hold. Because the 87-base-pair reads could not distinguish some IMGT-functional V segments, including TRBV6-2 and TRBV6-3, those segments were excluded. In a later analysis, HLA-associated TCR beta chains were found to be more clonally expanded and to have lower generation probabilities than equally common non-associated chains. In vitro tests confirmed that a few of the cytomegalovirus-associated TCR beta chains recognize cytomegalovirus antigens. Most CMV-associated TCR beta chains appeared to be HLA-restricted in a later analysis, and the HLA associations seemed to be driven largely by CMV exposure. An earlier analysis of some 590 of the donors showed that most TCR beta V segments appeared in productive rearrangements either about 87% or about 30% of the time, which broadly matched IMGT annotations. The study listed around 160 TCR beta chains as associated with cytomegalovirus. CMV serostatus was the only immune exposure information available for the cohort. Specific HLA alleles were associated with 18,000 or so TCR beta sequences at a false discovery rate of 0.05 in a later analysis. In this cohort, only TCR beta chains were sequenced, and detectable features were limited by the absence of alpha or paired-chain data. In both the original and validation cohorts, the classifier was reported to diagnose cytomegalovirus status with high specificity and sensitivity.

The origin of this receptor is a woman aged 25 to 45 in good health and CMV-seropositive. This receptor chain uses TRBV5-6 and TRBJ2-5; 7 junctional bases match TRBD1. TRBJ2-7 explains the end of the DNA better; the J call may be wrong. Input material: PBMCs. The bases read TGTGCCAGCAGGGGGGACAGTCCGTCCTACGAGCAGTACTTC. The encoded protein is CASRGDSPSYEQYF.